The 16 T cell receptor beta chains given below trace back to one sample, sequenced in a study of T cell clones after liver transplantation. Proliferating CFSE-low MLR cells were sequenced to define alloreactive TCRbeta sequences. No antigen has been identified for these receptors. This table comes from immunoSEQ multiplex PCR, and its TCRdb copy is limited to in-frame clones, with some not included. The repertoire holds approximately 3,100 clones, approximately 22% seen once, with about a sixth in the top ten. Sequencing was carried out using CD4+ T cells from PBMCs cultured with third-party cells. The receptors shown here come from a human patient who received a liver transplant. Some T cells may originate from the graft donor.

The chain joins TRBV6-1 to TRBJ2-7, with TRBD1 matching over 9 bases. CDR1 is MNHNS, CDR2 SASEGT, per germline. The CDR3 runs 14 residues. Trimming cost V 5 bases and J 3 bases; bases outside gene matches: 5. CDR3 sequence reads: CASSTRTGVYEQYF. DNA for the CDR3: TGTGCCAGCAGTACACGGACAGGGGTCTACGAGCAGTACTTC.

The chain couples TRBV7-2 to TRBJ2-2; D possibly corresponds to TRBD2 (6 bases). Between the trimmed V and J ends, which lost 7 bases and 5 bases, there was a span of 14 bases. CDR3 size: 14 residues. Germline V lookup: CDR1 SGHTA, CDR2 FQGNSA. The CDR3 coding sequence is TGTGCCAGCACGGGGGACCCAGGGACCGGGGAGCTGTTTTTT. It specifies CASTGDPGTGELFF.

This chain uses TRBV14 with TRBJ2-1, with 12 bases lining up with TRBD2. The ends lost 2 bases at V and 6 bases at J; junction bases unmatched: 2. The germline V gene encodes CDR1 SGHDN and CDR2 FVKESK. The CDR3 consists of 15 residues. The CDR3, as DNA: TGTGCCAGCAGCCAACTAGCGGGGGGGAGCAATGAGCAGTTCTTC. Its translation: CASSQLAGGSNEQFF. The full variable domain, its missing parts supplied by reference TRBV14 and TRBJ2-1, is EAGVTQFPSHSVIEKGQTVTLRCDPISGHDNLYWYRRVMGKEIKFLLHFVKESKQDESGMPNNRFLAERTGGTYSTLKVQPAELEDSGVYFCASSQLAGGSNEQFFGPGTRLTVL.

In its sample, this clone was seen a few times. The CDR3 nucleotides are TGTGCCTGGAGTGGGACTGATACGGTGGGGCCCCAGCATTTT. Protein product: CAWSGTDTVGPQHF. The rearrangement links TRBV30 to TRBJ1-5; D ambiguous. This CDR3 comprises 14 residues. Trimming took 1 base from V and 9 from J, leaving 16 bases between them. Germline assignment: CDR1 GTSNPN and CDR2 SVGIG (reference sequence).

CDR3 sequence reads: CASSLDRATNYGYTF. The CDR3 nucleotides read TGTGCCAGCAGCTTAGACAGGGCAACCAACTATGGCTACACCTTC. The V gene is TRBV7-2, the J gene TRBJ1-2, with D possibly TRBD1 on 6 matching bases. The CDR3 loop spans 15 amino acids. With 1 base removed from V and 2 bases from J, the gap between germline ends came to 11 bases. CDR1 and CDR2 from the germline V gene are SGHTA and FQGNSA.

The chain employs TRBV5-1 and TRBJ1-2; the D is unclear. Deletions cut 0 bases from V and 0 bases from J, with 18 bases between. The CDR3 runs 18 residues. Germline V CDR1 and CDR2: SGHRS, YFSETQ. In DNA form, the CDR3 reads TGCGCCAGCAGCTTGGAGGGTGCTACCTTACTTTCTAACTATGGCTACACCTTC. Translated, it gives CASSLEGATLLSNYGYTF.

The rearrangement uses TRBV7-9 and TRBJ2-3; D may be TRBD1 (6 bases). The length of the CDR3 is 14 residues. Between the trimmed V and J ends, which lost 3 bases and 1 base, there was a span of 8 bases. Germline values: CDR1 SEHNR, CDR2 FQNEAQ (reference sequence). The CDR3: CASSFGGRTDTQYF. In DNA form, the CDR3 reads TGTGCCAGCAGCTTTGGGGGCCGCACAGATACGCAGTATTTT. Based on the CDR3 plus reference TRBV7-9 and TRBJ2-3, the full variable domain is DTGVSQNPRHKITKRGQNVTFRCDPISEHNRLYWYRQTLGQGPEFLTYFQNEAQLEKSRLLSDRFSAERPKGSFSTLEIQRTEQGDSAMYLCASSFGGRTDTQYFGPGTRLTVL.

There are a few counts of this clone. The chain recombines TRBV2 with TRBJ1-2, with a tentative D call TRBD1 (5 bases). The CDR3 has 13 residues. Trimming took 6 bases from V and 10 from J, leaving 18 bases between them. The germline CDR1 and CDR2 sequences are SNHLY and FYNNEI. Here the CDR3 DNA reads TGTGCCAGCAGATTCCGGGACGCCCGGGACTACACCTTC. Translated: CASRFRDARDYTF.

Relative to its sample, this clone is large. The chain joins TRBV4-2 to TRBJ2-1; D may correspond to TRBD1 or TRBD2 (7 bases each). From germline, CDR1 is LGHNA and CDR2 YNFKEQ. This CDR3 is 18 amino acids long. V lost 0 bases and J lost 3, with 18 bases in between. The CDR3 DNA follows: TGTGCCAGCAGCCAAGAATCGCAGGGGGGGTTATTCTACAATGAGCAGTTCTTC. Encoded protein: CASSQESQGGLFYNEQFF.

This clone is medium-sized within its sample. The V gene is TRBV14, the J gene TRBJ1-2; a weak D match, TRBD1 (5 bases). Per germline, CDR1 SGHDN and CDR2 FVKESK. Trimming shortened V by 1 base and J by 5 bases, and 8 bases separated the two germline ends. This CDR3 is 13 amino acids long. This chain's CDR3 is CASSQVGAYGYTF. In DNA, the CDR3 is TGTGCCAGCAGCCAAGTAGGGGCGTATGGCTACACCTTC.

This rearrangement joins TRBV5-8 to TRBJ2-4; 7 bases agree with TRBD1. Germline values: CDR1 SGHTS, CDR2 YDEGEE. The V segment lost 0 bases and the J segment 8 bases; nucleotides outside the gene matches: 11. CDR3 length equals 16 residues. This chain's CDR3 is CASSLEWGTARDIQYF. CDR3 DNA: TGTGCCAGCAGCTTGGAGTGGGGGACAGCTCGGGACATTCAGTACTTC.

This clone turned up a few times. In DNA form, the CDR3 reads TGCAGCGTCCCCGGTCTCACAGATACGCAGTATTTT. Translated, it gives CSVPGLTDTQYF. The chain has TRBV29-1 and TRBJ2-3; D is unclear. CDR1 SQVTM and CDR2 ANQGSEA come from the germline V gene. Trimming shortened V by 6 bases and J by 2 bases, and 9 bases separated the two germline ends. The CDR3 is 12 amino acids.

This clone was seen more than once but under ten times. The chain recombines TRBV7-9 with TRBJ2-1, with D uncertain. The CDR3 covers 14 residues. The germline V gene has CDR1 SEHNR and CDR2 FQNEAQ (reference sequence). V dropped 2 bases and J dropped 7 bases, with 12 bases sitting between them. Here the CDR3 reads CASSLIQVRNEQFF. The CDR3 region has the DNA TGTGCCAGCAGCTTAATCCAAGTGAGGAATGAGCAGTTCTTC.

This chain joins TRBV10-3 and TRBJ1-2, with D unresolved. CDR3 length equals 14 residues. V shed 1 base and J shed 6 bases, with 12 bases lying between them. Per germline, CDR1 ENHRY and CDR2 SYGVKD. CDR3 nucleotides: TGTGCCATCAGTGAGTTGGTTGGGTCTGATGGCTACACCTTC. Translation: CAISELVGSDGYTF.

Judged by abundance, this clone is medium-sized. The V and J genes are TRBV19 and TRBJ1-1, with D unclear. Trimming left V 5 bases short and J 3 bases short, with 16 bases between. The CDR3 extends over 15 amino acids. The germline V gene encodes CDR1 LNHDA and CDR2 SQIVND (reference sequence). CDR3 residues: CASSPSVAVYTEAFF. The CDR3 DNA sequence: TGTGCCAGTAGTCCCTCCGTGGCGGTCTACACTGAAGCTTTCTTT. The whole variable domain, remainder taken from reference TRBV19 and TRBJ1-1, is DGGITQSPKYLFRKEGQNVTLSCEQNLNHDAMYWYRQDPGQGLRLIYYSQIVNDFQKGDIAEGYSVSREKKESFPLTVTSAQKNPTAFYLCASSPSVAVYTEAFFGQGTRLTVV.

This chain joins TRBV27 and TRBJ1-4, with 7 bases that match TRBD1. The trim removed 5 bases at V and 8 bases at J, leaving 23 bases unmatched. The CDR3 extends over 19 amino acids. The germline CDR1 and CDR2 sequences are MNHEY and SMNVEV (reference sequence). In DNA form, the CDR3 reads TGTGCCAGCAGTCTCTCGACAGGGCCGGGGATTAAGTTGAGGGAAAAACTGTTTTTT. Protein sequence: CASSLSTGPGIKLREKLFF. Supplemented by reference TRBV27 and TRBJ1-4, the full variable domain reads EAQVTQNPRYLITVTGKKLTVTCSQNMNHEYMSWYRQDPGLGLRQIYYSMNVEVTDKGDVPEGYKVSRKEKRNFPLILESPSPNQTSLYFCASSLSTGPGIKLREKLFFGSGTQLSVL.